This T cell receptor beta chain was sequenced during a study of cytomegalovirus exposure and HLA in healthy donors. Overall study findings and caveats: Upon later analysis, TCR association rates were observed to vary by HLA locus, being highest for DRB1 and lowest for HLA-C. Previously analyzed data showed that most TCR beta V segments were productive at a frequency of about 87% or about 30%.

In the case of this clone: Its antigen is unidentified. This sample also contains other DNA sequences that code for the same CDR3.

Per the germline V gene, CDR1 is MNHNY and CDR2 is SVGAGI (reference sequence). Trimming shortened V by 0 bases and J by 1 base, and 4 bases separated the two germline ends. This CDR3 comprises 14 residues. Amplification used 60 Vbeta primers and 13 Jbeta primers. Using immunoSEQ multiplex PCR, the repertoire was profiled, and TCRdb retains in-frame clones only, with some absent. Of 150,000 to 200,000 clones listed, 70% to 80% are singletons. What was sequenced was PBMCs. This clonotype was obtained from a man aged 18 to 29 in good health and CMV-seropositive. This rearrangement joins TRBV6-6 to TRBJ1-5; no definite D call. The CDR3 DNA reads TGTGCCAGCAGTTACTCACGGAGCAATCAGCCCCAGCATTTT. It specifies CASSYSRSNQPQHF.